A selection of T cell receptor beta chains follows, all from one sample in a study of T cells in localized non-small cell lung cancer. Sequenced by immunoSEQ multiplex PCR; TCRdb stores in-frame clones only, minus some. The sample has 130,000 or so clones, roughly 90% seen once. The sample was peripheral blood, taken before any cancer treatment. Receptors were obtained from a female donor aged 60 or older with stage I lung adenocarcinoma. The CDR3 runs from the conserved cysteine through the conserved F or W. D genes are given only for firm matches. A row's size may be missing; if present it is once, few, many or a size class.

V	D	J	length	size	DNA	CDR3
TRBV5-1	.	TRBJ1-2	13	.	TGCGCCAGCCAAGGCAGCCCAAAGGATGGCTACACCTTC	CASQGSPKDGYTF
TRBV5-1	.	TRBJ2-5	13	.	TGCGCCAGCAGCCAAAGCAATCAAGAGACCCAGTACTTC	CASSQSNQETQYF
TRBV19	TRBD2	TRBJ2-1	20	.	TGTGCCAGTAACCCCGCCGCAGTTAGCGGGAGGGCCCACTCCTACAATGAGCAGTTCTTC	CASNPAAVSGRAHSYNEQFF
TRBV28	TRBD2	TRBJ2-1	14	.	TGTGCCAGCAGTTCCCCAGCAGGGAGGGATGAGCAGTTCTTC	CASSSPAGRDEQFF
TRBV27	TRBD1	TRBJ1-1	14	.	TGTGCCAGCAGTTCTCGACAGGGGGCGCAACAAGCTTTCTTT	CASSSRQGAQQAFF
TRBV27	.	TRBJ2-7	11	.	TGTGCCAGCAGCCAAGGGTGGGAGCAGTACTTC	CASSQGWEQYF
TRBV5-8	.	TRBJ2-5	12	.	TGTGCCAGCAGCAAGCACGCAGGGGTGGCGTACTTC	CASSKHAGVAYF
TRBV5-1	TRBD1	TRBJ2-5	14	.	TGCGCCAGCAATCCGAGAGGACAGGGAGAGACCCAGTACTTC	CASNPRGQGETQYF
TRBV9	.	TRBJ1-1	13	few	TGTGCCAGCAGCCCCCCAGGGCGGACTGAAGCTTTCTTT	CASSPPGRTEAFF
TRBV4-2	.	TRBJ2-3	12	.	TGTGCCAGCAGCCAGACTGCAGATATGCAGTATTTT	CASSQTADMQYF
TRBV5-5	.	TRBJ2-5	13	few	TGTGCCAGCAGAGGGGGGGCGGGAGAGACCCAGTACTTC	CASRGGAGETQYF
TRBV11-2	.	TRBJ2-7	15	.	TGTGCCAGCAGCTTAGTTTCCTTGGGGAGGGGGAGCCTGTACTTC	CASSLVSLGRGSLYF
TRBV14	.	TRBJ2-3	16	.	TGTGCCAGCAGCCAAGTAACATCCGCTACCACAGATACGCAGTATTTT	CASSQVTSATTDTQYF
TRBV7-2	.	TRBJ1-2	14	few	TGTGCCAGCAGCTTAGCGGGCCCGGGCAGCGGCTACACCTTC	CASSLAGPGSGYTF
TRBV11-2	.	TRBJ2-3	14	.	TGTGCCAGCAGCTTAGGTCTAGGGGTGAGTGCGCAGTATTTT	CASSLGLGVSAQYF
TRBV5-1	TRBD1	TRBJ2-5	17	.	TGCGCCAGCAGCCTGGACGTGGGGACAGGGGATCGGGAGACCCAGTACTTC	CASSLDVGTGDRETQYF
TRBV27	.	TRBJ1-3	12	.	TGTGCCAGCAGTTCCCCCGGAAACACCATATATTTT	CASSSPGNTIYF
TRBV15	.	TRBJ1-5	16	few	TGTGCCACCAGCAGAGACTATCCAGGATCGGGTCAGCCCCAGCATTTT	CATSRDYPGSGQPQHF
TRBV30	.	TRBJ1-1	12	.	TGTGCCTGGAAATGGTTGAACACTGAAGCTTTCTTT	CAWKWLNTEAFF
TRBV28	.	TRBJ1-1	12	.	TGTGCCAGCATAGGTATGAGGACTGAAGCTTTCTTT	CASIGMRTEAFF
TRBV6-1	.	TRBJ1-5	15	.	TGTGCCAGCAGTTCACAAGGACGGATCAATCAGCCCCAGCATTTT	CASSSQGRINQPQHF
TRBV15	TRBD2	TRBJ2-2	17	.	TGTGCCACCAGCAGAGATAGGGTAGCGGGAGCTATCGGGGAGCTGTTTTTT	CATSRDRVAGAIGELFF
TRBV7-9	.	TRBJ2-3	13	few	TGTGCCACCGCCCTTGGGGTTCGAGATACGCAGTATTTT	CATALGVRDTQYF
TRBV2	TRBD1	TRBJ2-6	16	.	TGTGCCAGTCTCCGGGACAGCCTCCTAGGGGCCAACGTCCTGACTTTC	CASLRDSLLGANVLTF
TRBV18	TRBD1	TRBJ1-2	18	.	TGTGCCAGCTCAGAGAGTTTCGGGAGAACAGGGGCTAACTATGGCTACACCTTC	CASSESFGRTGANYGYTF
TRBV6-1	TRBD1	TRBJ1-5	14	few	TGTGCCAGCAGTTCCACAGGGGGCGGGCAGCCCCAGCATTTT	CASSSTGGGQPQHF
TRBV27	.	TRBJ1-1	15	.	TGTGCCAGCAGCCCCTGGGGTGAACAGAACACTGAAGCTTTCTTT	CASSPWGEQNTEAFF
TRBV5-1	TRBD2	TRBJ2-3	16	.	TGCGCCAGCAGCTTGGCCGGGACTAGCGTGACAGATACGCAGTATTTT	CASSLAGTSVTDTQYF
TRBV2	.	TRBJ2-2	15	.	TGTGCCAGCAGTGAATCTGGGGCGACCACCGGGGAGCTGTTTTTT	CASSESGATTGELFF
TRBV7-6	.	TRBJ2-5	15	.	TGTGCCAGCAGCCCGCATCCGGGGCTGCAAGAGACCCAGTACTTC	CASSPHPGLQETQYF
TRBV5-1	.	TRBJ2-3	13	once	TGCGCCAGCAGCCCGGAGGGCCTAGATACGCAGTATTTT	CASSPEGLDTQYF
TRBV5-4	.	TRBJ2-7	14	.	TGTGCCAGCAGCCAAGATCTAGTCGGGTACGAGCAGTACTTC	CASSQDLVGYEQYF
TRBV9	TRBD1	TRBJ1-5	15	.	TGTGCCAGCAGCGTAGCTGAGGGGGCCGATCAGCCCCAGCATTTT	CASSVAEGADQPQHF
TRBV11-2	.	TRBJ2-7	15	.	TGTGCCAGCAGCCATAAGGGCGGGTTGGTTAACGAGCAGTACTTC	CASSHKGGLVNEQYF
TRBV30	.	TRBJ1-3	11	.	TGTGCCTGGAGTCATACGGACACCATATATTTT	CAWSHTDTIYF